Shown below are 22 T cell receptor beta chains from a single sample sequenced in a study of radiation and T cells in renal cell carcinoma. Noted time point: blood 4 weeks post-SBRT, at nephrectomy. Treatment: 15 Gy SBRT to primary tumor, nephrectomy 4 weeks later. Clones were sequenced by immunoSEQ multiplex PCR, and TCRdb holds only the in-frame ones, with some missing. The sample lists about 170,000 clones; around 89% were seen once. The sample consisted of blood, taken from a patient whose treatment included radiotherapy and nephrectomy. The receptors derive from a woman between 45 and 65 years old with renal cell carcinoma.

A note on this clone: Other DNA sequences in the same sample also yield this CDR3. The V and J genes are TRBV19 and TRBJ1-1; a possible D gene is TRBD1 (5 bases). In germline, CDR1 is LNHDA, CDR2 SQIVND (reference sequence). The V gene lost 0 bases and the J gene lost 5 bases, with 7 bases spanning the gap. The CDR3 is made up of 13 amino acids. DNA of the CDR3: TGTGCCAGTAGTATAGAGGGGGGAACTGAAGCTTTCTTT. This codes for CASSIEGGTEAFF.

This rearrangement joins TRBV7-2 to TRBJ1-1, with D uncertain. Trimming took 4 bases from V and 4 from J, leaving 13 bases between them. The germline CDR1 and CDR2 sequences are SGHTA and FQGNSA. CDR3 length: 14 residues. The CDR3 DNA reads TGTGCCAGCAGCTCGGGTTTTAACCCCACTGAAGCTTTCTTT. It encodes CASSSGFNPTEAFF. Full variable domain (missing parts from reference TRBV7-2 and TRBJ1-1): GAGVSQSPSNKVTEKGKDVELRCDPISGHTALYWYRQSLGQGLEFLIYFQGNSAPDKSGLPSDRFSAERTGGSVSTLTIQRTQQEDSAVYLCASSSGFNPTEAFFGQGTRLTVV.

V usage is TRBV25-1 and J usage is TRBJ1-2; TRBD1 agrees at 7 bases. The V segment lost 5 bases and the J segment 7 bases; nucleotides outside the gene matches: 7. CDR1 and CDR2 (germline): MGHDK, SYGVNS. The CDR3 covers 13 residues. The CDR3 loop is CASSPTGEGGYTF. In nucleotides, the CDR3 is TGTGCCAGCAGTCCCACAGGGGAGGGTGGCTACACCTTC.

The chain recombines TRBV29-1 with TRBJ2-7, with D unclear. The CDR3 runs 11 residues. Trimming removed 5 bases at V and 5 bases at J, with 10 bases between. CDR1 SQVTM and CDR2 ANQGSEA come from the germline V gene. CDR3 coding DNA: TGCAGCGTTAAGGGCTGGGACGAGCAGTACTTC. This sequence encodes CSVKGWDEQYF.

The chain carries TRBV5-1 and TRBJ2-4; D might be TRBD1 (6 bases). The CDR3 is made up of 19 amino acids. The V end lost 4 bases, the J end lost 0 bases, and 23 bases lay between the germline ends. Per the germline V gene, CDR1 is SGHRS and CDR2 is YFSETQ. CDR3 region: CASSVFTRDTRVAKNIQYF. The CDR3 nucleotides read TGCGCCAGCAGCGTGTTCACCCGGGACACTCGAGTAGCCAAAAACATTCAGTACTTC. Full variable domain (remainder filled in from reference TRBV5-1 and TRBJ2-4): KAGVTQTPRYLIKTRGQQVTLSCSPISGHRSVSWYQQTPGQGLQFLFEYFSETQRNKGNFPGRFSGRQFSNSRSEMNVSTLELGDSALYLCASSVFTRDTRVAKNIQYFGAGTRLSVL.

This sequence joins TRBV15 and TRBJ1-5; the D is unclear. The V gene's germline CDR1 is LNHNV and CDR2 YYDKDF (reference sequence). V lost 4 bases and J 4 bases, leaving 8 bases between the germline ends. The CDR3 is 13 residues long. The CDR3 sequence is CATSKQRNQPQHF. The CDR3, as DNA: TGTGCCACCAGCAAACAGCGTAATCAGCCCCAGCATTTT. Combining the CDR3 with reference TRBV15 and TRBJ1-5 gives the whole variable domain DAMVIQNPRYQVTQFGKPVTLSCSQTLNHNVMYWYQQKSSQAPKLLFHYYDKDFNNEADTPDNFQSRRPNTSFCFLDIRSPGLGDTAMYLCATSKQRNQPQHFGDGTRLSIL.

The V and J genes are TRBV7-6 and TRBJ2-5; D gene uncertain. From germline, CDR1 is SGHVS and CDR2 FNYEAQ. This CDR3 is 13 amino acids long. V was cut by 2 bases and J by 2 bases, with 6 bases left in between. The CDR3 sequence: CASSLTRQETQYF. CDR3 bases: TGTGCCAGCAGCTTAACCCGACAAGAGACCCAGTACTTC.

The J gene is TRBJ1-4, the V gene TRBV7-8; the D gene is possibly TRBD1 (6 bases). The CDR3 runs 14 residues. The germline V and J ends were trimmed by 5 bases and 4 bases, with 11 bases remaining between them. Germline CDR1 and CDR2: SGHVS and FQNEAQ. CDR3: CASSQGTGNEKLFF. The DNA of the CDR3 is TGTGCCAGCAGCCAGGGGACCGGTAATGAAAAACTGTTTTTT.

The chain employs TRBV5-4 and TRBJ1-4; 8 bases match TRBD1. Germline V lookup: CDR1 SGHNT, CDR2 YYREEE (reference sequence). V lost 6 bases, J lost 0 bases, and 10 bases stayed unmatched. There are 17 residues in the CDR3. DNA of the CDR3: TGTGCCAGCACCACCTGGACAGGGAAAACAACTAATGAAAAACTGTTTTTT. Translation gives CASTTWTGKTTNEKLFF.

J is TRBJ1-5 and V is TRBV9, with a possible D match to TRBD1 (6 bases). V lost 2 bases and J 7 bases, leaving 16 bases between the germline ends. Germline V gives CDR1 SGDLS, CDR2 YYNGEE. The CDR3 spans 15 residues. The CDR3 nucleotides read TGTGCCAGCAGCGTTTCGGGGGGGGCCCGGCAGCCCCAGCATTTT. Its translation is CASSVSGGARQPQHF.

This clone was found once. The rearrangement links TRBV7-2 to TRBJ1-1; TRBD1 aligns across 7 bases. The CDR3 sequence is 15 residues long. After removal of 5 bases from V and 0 bases from J, the junction contained 6 bases not matched to a gene. Germline V gives CDR1 SGHTA, CDR2 FQGNSA. CDR3 in amino acids: CASSATGFMNTEAFF. DNA of the CDR3: TGTGCCAGCAGCGCGACAGGGTTTATGAACACTGAAGCTTTCTTT.

As concerns this clone: Mismatch with germline at one junction end may stem from a read error. V gene TRBV7-7 combines with J gene TRBJ2-3; TRBD1 matches 8 bases. The germline CDR1 and CDR2 sequences are SSHAT and FNYEAQ (reference sequence). The CDR3 totals 14 residues. CDR3 residues: CASSLGQGADTQYF. The CDR3 DNA is TGTGCTAGCAGCTTAGGGCAGGGGGCGGATACGCAGTATTTT.

The V and J genes are TRBV6-5 and TRBJ2-2; D may be TRBD2 (5 bases). This CDR3 comprises 13 residues. CDR1 MNHEY and CDR2 SVGAGI come from the germline V gene. The V and J ends lost 3 bases and 7 bases respectively, with 9 bases between them. The CDR3 sequence is CASSYSGIGELFF. CDR3 DNA sequence: TGTGCCAGCAGTTATTCGGGAATCGGGGAGCTGTTTTTT.

In the case of this clone: One junction end does not reproduce the germline sequence, and a read error may be involved. V and J are TRBV7-7 and TRBJ2-7, with TRBD1 matching 12 bases. Germline lookup yields CDR1 SSHAT and CDR2 FNYEAQ (reference sequence). This CDR3 spans 16 amino acids. The CDR3 loop is CASSPLPGQGAQEQYF. The DNA of the CDR3 is TGTGCTAGCAGCCCCTTACCGGGACAGGGGGCTCAGGAGCAGTACTTC.

The chain links TRBV11-2 to TRBJ1-2; D possibly corresponds to TRBD1 (6 bases). Germline assignment: CDR1 SGHAT and CDR2 FQNNGV. The CDR3 is 12 amino acids. V lost 5 bases to trimming and J lost 8 bases, with 12 bases between them. CDR3 bases: TGTGCCAGCAGCCTGGGGGGCAGGGGCTACACCTTC. Its protein is CASSLGGRGYTF.

The V and J genes are TRBV9 and TRBJ1-2, with TRBD1 as a possible D gene (6 bases). In germline, CDR1 is SGDLS, CDR2 YYNGEE. This CDR3 has 14 residues. V lost 5 bases and J lost 2, with 13 bases in between. The CDR3 DNA follows: TGTGCCAGCAGTGGGGGCAGAAAGAACTATGGCTACACCTTC. The encoded protein is CASSGGRKNYGYTF.

The CDR3: CASSWTSGQETQYF. The CDR3 DNA is TGCGCCAGCAGCTGGACTAGCGGGCAAGAGACCCAGTACTTC. V gene TRBV5-1 combines with J gene TRBJ2-5; TRBD2 matches at 11 bases. V trimming: 3 bases; J trimming: 2 bases; junction bases outside the gene matches: 0. The CDR3 is 14 residues long. Germline assignment: CDR1 SGHRS and CDR2 YFSETQ.

This sequence joins TRBV4-3 and TRBJ1-1; D is undetermined. CDR1 and CDR2 from the germline V gene are LGHNA and YSLEER. This CDR3 spans 14 amino acids. The V and J ends lost 1 base and 1 base respectively, with 7 bases between them. The CDR3 nucleotides read TGCGCCAGCAGCCAAGGGATTGCGAACACTGAAGCTTTCTTT. Protein product: CASSQGIANTEAFF.

This sequence joins TRBV7-2 and TRBJ2-2, with unresolved D. Germline assignment: CDR1 SGHTA and CDR2 FQGNSA. The ends were cut back, 0 bases at V and 7 bases at J, with 6 bases in the middle. CDR3 size: 13 residues. DNA of the CDR3: TGTGCCAGCAGCTTAGCGCTACACGGGGAGCTGTTTTTT. Its protein product is CASSLALHGELFF.

This clone showed up just once. Other DNA sequences within the sample encode an identical CDR3. This chain connects TRBV5-4 to TRBJ1-6; D remains ambiguous. Trimming took 0 bases from V and 0 from J, leaving 7 bases between them. CDR3 length: 16 amino acids. The germline CDR1 and CDR2 sequences are SGHNT and YYREEE (reference sequence). The DNA for the CDR3 is TGTGCCAGCAGCTTGGGTGGTGGCTCCTATAATTCACCCCTCCACTTT. It is translated as CASSLGGGSYNSPLHF.

The chain combines TRBV19 with TRBJ1-1, with 11 bases fitting TRBD1. The CDR3 runs to 15 residues. Germline-derived CDR1 and CDR2 are LNHDA and SQIVND (reference sequence). V was clipped by 5 bases and J by 1 base; unmatched bases: 3. CDR3 in DNA: TGTGCCAGTAGTGGACAGGGGGCTGCGAACACTGAAGCTTTCTTT. Its protein is CASSGQGAANTEAFF.

V is TRBV6-6 and J is TRBJ2-5; D could derive from TRBD1 or TRBD2 (6 bases each). This CDR3 region has 16 residues. Germline CDR1 MNHNY, CDR2 SVGAGI (reference sequence). The V gene lost 5 bases and the J gene lost 2 bases, with 18 bases spanning the gap. The CDR3 region is CASSTPARDKQETQYF. The CDR3 coding sequence is TGTGCCAGCAGTACTCCGGCGCGGGACAAACAAGAGACCCAGTACTTC.